What follows are 13 T cell receptor beta chains derived from one specimen sequenced in a study of OX40 agonist ivuxolimab in advanced cancers. Libraries were prepared by immunoSEQ multiplex PCR; TCRdb keeps only in-frame clonotypes and omits some of them. The data show roughly 27,000 clones, 80% to 85% seen once. The starting material was CD4+ or CD8+ T cells sorted from blood, obtained in a trial of the OX40 agonist ivuxolimab. The receptors were sampled from an adult with an advanced solid tumor such as melanoma, head and neck, liver or kidney cancer.

The sample holds a few counts of this clone. V gene TRBV2 combines with J gene TRBJ1-1, with TRBD1 matching over 10 bases. V was clipped by 7 bases and J by 6 bases; unmatched bases: 8. The CDR3 contains 14 residues. Germline assignment: CDR1 SNHLY and CDR2 FYNNEI. The CDR3 loop reads CASTTGGAVAEAFF. In nucleotides, the CDR3 is TGTGCCAGCACGACAGGGGGCGCGGTGGCTGAAGCTTTCTTT.

V and J are TRBV27 and TRBJ1-2; D uncertain. Trimming took off 6 bases at V and 6 bases at J, with 17 bases between the two ends. Germline CDR1 MNHEY, CDR2 SMNVEV (reference sequence). CDR3 length: 14 amino acids. As DNA, the CDR3 is TGTGCCAGCAGGATCCTAGGACGGTACGATGGCTACACCTTC. It encodes CASRILGRYDGYTF.

The rearrangement joins TRBV18 to TRBJ2-5; D uncertain. The CDR3 spans 14 residues. The germline V gene has CDR1 KGHSH and CDR2 LQKENI. The V end lost 3 bases, the J end lost 3 bases, and 11 bases lay between the germline ends. CDR3 nucleotide sequence: TGTGCCAGCTCACCTGGCCTACCCGAAGAGACCCAGTACTTC. Translating it yields CASSPGLPEETQYF.

CDR3 coding DNA: TGTGCCATGCAAGACCCAGATCCGAACACCGGGGAGCTGTTTTTT. This encodes CAMQDPDPNTGELFF. The chain has TRBV11-2 and TRBJ2-2; D gene ambiguous. Looked up from germline, CDR1 is SGHAT and CDR2 is FQNNGV. The CDR3 has 15 amino acids. Trimming pared 10 bases from V and 0 bases from J, leaving 15 bases between.

This chain joins TRBV11-2 and TRBJ2-1; D is undetermined. Germline-derived CDR1 and CDR2 are SGHAT and FQNNGV. Between the trimmed V and J ends, which lost 2 bases and 6 bases, there was a span of 14 bases. This CDR3 region has 15 residues. CDR3 residues: CASSLLVVVSNEQFF. The CDR3 DNA follows: TGTGCCAGCAGCTTATTAGTAGTGGTTAGCAATGAGCAGTTCTTC.

This chain connects TRBV5-8 to TRBJ2-2; no clear D gene. The germline V gene has CDR1 SGHTS and CDR2 YDEGEE. Trimming shortened V by 1 base and J by 4 bases, and 8 bases separated the two germline ends. This CDR3 spans 14 amino acids. The CDR3 DNA follows: TGTGCCAGCAGCTTGATCGACTCCACCGGGGAGCTGTTTTTT. Translated: CASSLIDSTGELFF.

Judged by abundance, this clone is medium-sized. The chain links TRBV6-1 to TRBJ1-5; no clear D. CDR3 length: 15 residues. The V and J ends lost 2 bases and 0 bases respectively, with 8 bases between them. Germline-derived CDR1 and CDR2 are MNHNS and SASEGT. The CDR3 protein is CASSETAYSNQPQHF. For the CDR3, the DNA is TGTGCCAGCAGTGAAACAGCCTATAGCAATCAGCCCCAGCATTTT.

The sample holds a few counts of this clone. The V and J genes are TRBV5-5 and TRBJ2-5; TRBD2 aligns across 14 bases. V lost 4 bases and J lost 5; bases outside the gene matches: 13. Germline CDR1 and CDR2: SGHKS and YYEKEE (reference sequence). This CDR3 has 18 amino acids. CDR3 residues: CASSQGLAGVFAAETQYF. CDR3 sequence (DNA): TGTGCCAGCAGCCAGGGACTAGCGGGAGTCTTCGCTGCGGAGACCCAGTACTTC.

The chain combines TRBV7-3 with TRBJ1-4; D not certain. V lost 5 bases to trimming and J lost 8 bases, with 12 bases between them. Germline lookup yields CDR1 SGHTA and CDR2 FQGTGA. This CDR3 has 13 residues. The DNA of the CDR3 is TGTGCCAGCAGCCCCCTTTCACCCGAAAAACTGTTTTTT. Translated: CASSPLSPEKLFF.

The CDR3 is CASSELVSRYYGYTF. The CDR3 nucleotides are TGTGCCAGCAGTGAGTTAGTCAGCCGATACTATGGCTACACCTTC. The chain has TRBV2 and TRBJ1-2; D unresolved. CDR3 length equals 15 residues. V was clipped by 3 bases and J by 3 bases, with 14 bases between them. Germline lookup yields CDR1 SNHLY and CDR2 FYNNEI.

The chain uses TRBV9 and TRBJ2-3; TRBD2 might be the D (5 bases). The CDR3 contains 16 residues. From germline, CDR1 is SGDLS and CDR2 YYNGEE. Trimming removed 4 bases at V and 2 bases at J, with 17 bases between. In DNA form, the CDR3 reads TGTGCCAGCAGCCCCCATAGTGGAGGTCTCACAGATACGCAGTATTTT. It is translated as CASSPHSGGLTDTQYF.

About this clone: One junction end does not reproduce the germline sequence, and a read error may be involved. V is TRBV2 and J is TRBJ2-3, with TRBD2 identical over 11 bases. This CDR3 is 15 amino acids long. The germline V gene has CDR1 SNHLY and CDR2 FYNNEI. CDR3 residues: CASSPTSGKTDTQYF. The DNA of the CDR3 is TGTGCCAGCAGTCCGACTAGCGGGAAGACAGACACGCAGTATTTT.

The gene calls are TRBV19 and TRBJ2-5, with D maybe TRBD2 (5 bases). V was shortened by 5 bases and J by 5 bases, with 18 bases between the two germline ends. The CDR3 has 15 amino acids. Germline CDR1 reads LNHDA; CDR2 reads SQIVND (reference sequence). CDR3 in amino acids: CASSAHGPRGETQYF. In DNA, the CDR3 is TGTGCCAGTAGTGCCCACGGTCCCCGAGGGGAGACCCAGTACTTC. Complete variable domain (other parts from reference TRBV19 and TRBJ2-5): DGGITQSPKYLFRKEGQNVTLSCEQNLNHDAMYWYRQDPGQGLRLIYYSQIVNDFQKGDIAEGYSVSREKKESFPLTVTSAQKNPTAFYLCASSAHGPRGETQYFGPGTRLLVL.